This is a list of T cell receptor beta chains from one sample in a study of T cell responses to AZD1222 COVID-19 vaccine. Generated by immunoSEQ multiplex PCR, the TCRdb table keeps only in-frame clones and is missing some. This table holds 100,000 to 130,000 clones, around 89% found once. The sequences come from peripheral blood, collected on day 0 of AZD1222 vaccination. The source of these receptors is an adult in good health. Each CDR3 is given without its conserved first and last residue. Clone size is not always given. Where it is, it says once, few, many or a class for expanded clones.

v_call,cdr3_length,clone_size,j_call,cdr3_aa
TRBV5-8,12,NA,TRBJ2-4,ASSNRDRIDIQY
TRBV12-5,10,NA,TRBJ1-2,ASGHLGGGYT
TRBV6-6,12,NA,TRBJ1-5,ASSYPPGDQPQH
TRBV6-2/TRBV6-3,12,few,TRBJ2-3,ASSPGQPGDTQY
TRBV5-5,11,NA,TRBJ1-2,ASSLSFNFGYT
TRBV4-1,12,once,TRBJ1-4,ASSQGRGNEKLF
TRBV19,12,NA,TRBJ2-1,ASSIGQRYNEQF
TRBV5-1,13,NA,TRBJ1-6,ASSLQGSYNSPLH
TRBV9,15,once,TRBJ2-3,ASSQAGLAGGRDTQY
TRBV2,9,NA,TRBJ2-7,ASSALGEQY
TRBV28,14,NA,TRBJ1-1,ASSLMVPGQDIRAF
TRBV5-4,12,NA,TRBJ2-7,ASSFGLADYEQY
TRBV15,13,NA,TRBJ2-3,ATSPQGPYTDTQY
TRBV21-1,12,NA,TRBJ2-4,ASSTKLFRDIQY
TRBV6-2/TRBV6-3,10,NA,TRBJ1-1,ASSSRVTEAF
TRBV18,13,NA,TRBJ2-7,ASSPSGKSDYEQY
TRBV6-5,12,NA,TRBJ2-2,ASSFGENTGELF
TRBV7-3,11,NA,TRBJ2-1,ASSTRVSNEQF
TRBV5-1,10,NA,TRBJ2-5,ASSFGQETQY
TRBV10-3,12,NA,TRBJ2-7,AITSPGQGYEQY
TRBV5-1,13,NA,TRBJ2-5,ASSLEGTSEETQY
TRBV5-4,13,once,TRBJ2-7,ASSLEASGSNEQY
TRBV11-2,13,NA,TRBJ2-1,ASTLGTTTLDEQF
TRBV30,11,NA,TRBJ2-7,AWSLTDYYEQY
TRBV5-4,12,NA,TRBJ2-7,ASSQGQGMYEQY
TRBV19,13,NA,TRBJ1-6,ASRPWQGARSPLH
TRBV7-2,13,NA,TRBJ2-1,ASSLTGSSYNEQF